This T cell receptor beta chain originates from a study of identical twins. Study-level findings and limits: Without tracking the same donors, conclusions rested on cross-sectional statistical analysis.

Healthy Caucasian donors formed the entire cohort. As regards this clonotype: Its antigen is currently unknown.

A universal primer site came from template switching; cDNA carried unique molecular identifiers. TCRdb called the 5' RACE reads again in MiXCR, with one record for every CDR3 protein. The sample yields 400,000 to 600,000 distinct CDR3 sequences, approximately 20% seen once. Separately, the same data were catalogued under a study of yellow fever vaccine responses in identical twins.

The specimen was CD4+ T cells sorted from blood. The TCR sequence derives from a woman under 30 in good health.

This CDR3 reads CASRQSGANVLTF. In DNA, the CDR3 is TGTGCCAGCAGGCAGTCTGGGGCCAACGTCCTGACTTTC. This chain connects TRBV27 to TRBJ2-6; D is ambiguous. Germline V gene lookup returns CDR1 MNHEY and CDR2 SMNVEV (reference sequence). The ends were cut back, 6 bases at V and 1 base at J, with 4 bases in the middle. The CDR3 consists of 13 residues. Using reference TRBV27 and TRBJ2-6 for the parts outside the CDR3, the full variable domain is EAQVTQNPRYLITVTGKKLTVTCSQNMNHEYMSWYRQDPGLGLRQIYYSMNVEVTDKGDVPEGYKVSRKEKRNFPLILESPSPNQTSLYFCASRQSGANVLTFGAGSRLTVL.